Each of the 15 T cell receptor beta chains below was sequenced from the same sample in a study of CD8+ T cells in alopecia areata listed by TCRdb under 2018. To prepare the library, the immunoSEQ multiplex PCR assay was applied. For TCR sequencing, RNA was extracted from every sample and reverse transcribed into cDNA to serve as template. In TCRdb, the immuneACCESS table is reduced to in-frame sequences with V and J assigned. These tables do not hold every clone; where another copy was compared, an unresolved V gene accounts for under half, and the others remain unexplained. For this sample the table gives about 190,000 clones, of which roughly three fifths were detected only once. The biggest ten clones account for 0.65% to 0.7% of the sample. What the time point label conveys for this sample: approximately 4 weeks on oral tofacitinib. The sample's treatment or condition label, in plain terms: oral pan-JAK inhibitor, 5-10 mg twice daily.

Specimen: CD4+ T cells sorted from blood, collected at week 4, from a patient treated with tofacitinib. The source of these receptors is a human donor with alopecia areata.

The rearrangement links TRBV5-1 to TRBJ2-1; TRBD2 matches 13 bases. Trimming at V came to 5 bases and at J to 10 bases, leaving 6 bases not matched to a gene. Looked up from germline, CDR1 is SGHRS and CDR2 is YFSETQ. There are 14 residues in the CDR3. The CDR3 DNA sequence: TGCGCCAGCAGTTACCGACTAGCGGGAGGCGAGCAGTTCTTC. This translates into CASSYRLAGGEQFF.

The V gene is TRBV7-9, the J gene TRBJ1-5; D gene uncertain. Looked up from germline, CDR1 is SEHNR and CDR2 is FQNEAQ (reference sequence). Trimming shortened V by 7 bases and J by 0 bases, and 7 bases separated the two germline ends. CDR3 size: 13 residues. The CDR3 protein is CASNSDSNQPQHF. CDR3 coding DNA: TGTGCCAGCAACTCGGATAGCAATCAGCCCCAGCATTTT.

V and J are TRBV29-1 and TRBJ2-7; 7 bases line up with TRBD2. The germline CDR1 and CDR2 sequences are SQVTM and ANQGSEA. J gave up 0 bases and V 4 bases, and 6 bases lay outside the gene matches. CDR3 size: 14 residues. In DNA form, the CDR3 reads TGCAGCGTTGCGGCTAGCGGATACTCCTACGAGCAGTACTTC. The encoded protein is CSVAASGYSYEQYF.

The chain uses TRBV2 and TRBJ1-5; no clear D gene. Germline CDR1 reads SNHLY; CDR2 reads FYNNEI. V gave up 7 bases and J gave up 7 bases, with 20 bases separating them. The CDR3 consists of 15 residues. CDR3: CASTPVGGLGQPQHF. CDR3 bases: TGTGCCAGCACCCCTGTGGGAGGGTTGGGACAGCCCCAGCATTTT.

A few counts support this clone. This chain uses TRBV27 with TRBJ2-7; tentative D call: TRBD2 (7 bases). The CDR3 contains 16 residues. Trimming removed 7 bases from V and 6 bases from J, with 25 bases in between. CDR1 and CDR2 from the germline V gene are MNHEY and SMNVEV (reference sequence). CDR3 sequence: CASTTSGTRVMGEQYF. CDR3 sequence (DNA): TGTGCCAGCACCACCAGCGGGACACGGGTTATGGGCGAGCAGTACTTC.

The chain recombines TRBV30 with TRBJ2-7; the D gene is possibly TRBD1 (5 bases). V was cut by 5 bases and J by 3 bases, with 11 bases left in between. Germline V lookup: CDR1 GTSNPN, CDR2 SVGIG (reference sequence). The CDR3 consists of 12 residues. The CDR3 sequence: CAWDSSNYEQYF. The DNA of the CDR3 is TGTGCCTGGGACAGCTCCAACTACGAGCAGTACTTC.

A single count supports this clone. The chain joins TRBV30 to TRBJ2-2; D could derive from TRBD1 or TRBD2 (6 bases each). Trimming removed 4 bases from V and 4 bases from J, with 13 bases in between. The CDR3 consists of 14 residues. Germline-derived CDR1 and CDR2 are GTSNPN and SVGIG (reference sequence). The CDR3 DNA is TGTGCCTGGATTCGCAGGGGAGGCACCGGGGAGCTGTTTTTT. Amino acid sequence: CAWIRRGGTGELFF.

This chain joins TRBV18 and TRBJ1-2, with D unresolved. The CDR3 loop spans 14 amino acids. Per the germline V gene, CDR1 is KGHSH and CDR2 is LQKENI. Trimming removed 3 bases from V and 2 bases from J, with 10 bases in between. CDR3 nucleotide sequence: TGTGCCAGCTCACCGAGTCAACAGAACTATGGCTACACCTTC. Its translation: CASSPSQQNYGYTF.

This chain joins TRBV28 and TRBJ2-7, with 9 nucleotides matching TRBD1. Germline CDR1 is MDHEN and CDR2 is SYDVKM. The J segment lost 5 bases and the V segment lost 7 bases, leaving 9 bases of the junction unmatched. The CDR3 is 14 residues long. The CDR3 coding sequence is TGTGCCAGCACCTACACAGGGGGCAGGAACGAGCAGTACTTC. It specifies CASTYTGGRNEQYF.

J is TRBJ2-2 and V is TRBV4-2; D gene ambiguous. V lost 5 bases to trimming and J lost 7 bases, with 14 bases between them. Germline assignment: CDR1 LGHNA and CDR2 YNFKEQ. The CDR3 sequence is 14 residues long. This chain's CDR3 is CASSSGPRDGELFF. CDR3 in DNA: TGTGCCAGCAGCTCCGGCCCCAGAGACGGGGAGCTGTTTTTT.

This chain uses TRBV2 with TRBJ1-5; D not certain. Germline lookup yields CDR1 SNHLY and CDR2 FYNNEI. Trimming removed 7 bases from V and 0 bases from J, with 10 bases in between. The length of the CDR3 is 14 residues. CDR3 protein: CASTYQYSNQPQHF. The DNA for the CDR3 is TGTGCCAGCACCTACCAGTATAGCAATCAGCCCCAGCATTTT.

J is TRBJ2-5 and V is TRBV4-2; weak D call: TRBD1 (6 bases). The CDR3 consists of 13 residues. CDR1 and CDR2 (germline): LGHNA, YNFKEQ. V gave up 1 base and J gave up 4 bases, with 7 bases separating them. The CDR3 reads CASSQVRGETQYF. CDR3 DNA sequence: TGTGCCAGCAGCCAAGTCAGGGGAGAGACCCAGTACTTC.

The chain uses TRBV27 and TRBJ2-3; D remains ambiguous. With 6 bases removed from V and 1 base from J, the gap between germline ends came to 14 bases. Germline V gene lookup returns CDR1 MNHEY and CDR2 SMNVEV (reference sequence). The CDR3 extends over 15 amino acids. The CDR3 region is CASSLGISGTDTQYF. The CDR3 DNA follows: TGTGCCAGCAGCCTAGGGATCTCTGGCACAGATACGCAGTATTTT.

This clone was detected only a few times. This chain links TRBV7-9 with TRBJ2-7, with 8 nucleotides matching TRBD1. Per the germline V gene, CDR1 is SEHNR and CDR2 is FQNEAQ (reference sequence). This CDR3 spans 13 amino acids. With 4 bases clipped from V and 7 bases from J, the junction kept 6 bases outside the gene matches. The CDR3 spells CASSYGTGGEQYF. The DNA of the CDR3 is TGTGCCAGCAGCTACGGGACAGGAGGAGAGCAGTACTTC. Full variable domain (rest looked up from reference TRBV7-9 and TRBJ2-7): DTGVSQNPRHKITKRGQNVTFRCDPISEHNRLYWYRQTLGQGPEFLTYFQNEAQLEKSRLLSDRFSAERPKGSFSTLEIQRTEQGDSAMYLCASSYGTGGEQYFGPGTRLTVT.

V usage is TRBV30 and J usage is TRBJ1-1; no clear D gene. Looked up from germline, CDR1 is GTSNPN and CDR2 is SVGIG (reference sequence). The CDR3 spans 12 residues. The V gene lost 3 bases and the J gene lost 3 bases, with 8 bases spanning the gap. The CDR3 DNA reads TGTGCCTGGAGGGTCGGGGACACTGAAGCTTTCTTT. Amino acids: CAWRVGDTEAFF. Looking up the rest from reference TRBV30 and TRBJ1-1 gives the full variable domain: SQTIHQWPATLVQPVGSPLSLECTVEGTSNPNLYWYRQAAGRGLQLLFYSVGIGQISSEVPQNLSASRPQDRQFILSSKKLLLSDSGFYLCAWRVGDTEAFFGQGTRLTVV.